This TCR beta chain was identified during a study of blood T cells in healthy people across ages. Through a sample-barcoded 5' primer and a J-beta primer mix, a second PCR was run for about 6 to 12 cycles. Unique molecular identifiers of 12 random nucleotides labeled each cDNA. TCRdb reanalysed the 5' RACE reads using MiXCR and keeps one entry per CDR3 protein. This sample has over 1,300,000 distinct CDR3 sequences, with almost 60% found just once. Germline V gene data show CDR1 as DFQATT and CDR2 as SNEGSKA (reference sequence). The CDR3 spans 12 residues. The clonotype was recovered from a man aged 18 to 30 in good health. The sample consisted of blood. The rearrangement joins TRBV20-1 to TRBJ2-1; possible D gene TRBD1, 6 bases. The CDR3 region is CSRRYRAHEQFF. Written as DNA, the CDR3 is TGCAGCCGAAGATACAGGGCGCATGAGCAGTTCTTC.